The entry below describes one T cell receptor (beta chain). Here immunoSEQ multiplex PCR was the method, and the copy in TCRdb shows in-frame clones only, minus some. This sample has 150,000 or so clones, with around 91% found just once. This entry comes from a study of blood T cell repertoires in COVID-19. Per the germline V gene, CDR1 is GTSNPN and CDR2 is SVGIG (reference sequence). With V trimmed by 2 bases and J by 6 bases, 5 bases remained unmatched. The CDR3 totals 14 residues. The V call is TRBV30, the J call TRBJ2-1, with 9 bases aligning to TRBD2. The sample consisted of peripheral blood. The TCR sequence derives from a man aged 18 to 30 with COVID-19, enrolled during active disease. CDR3 loop: CAWSKGREGNEQFF. CDR3 nucleotide sequence: TGTGCCTGGAGTAAGGGGCGGGAGGGCAATGAGCAGTTCTTC.